This TCR beta chain was captured by sequencing in a study of T cells after yellow fever vaccination. Trimming took off 2 bases at V and 3 bases at J, with 6 bases between the two ends. The CDR3 consists of 13 residues. Germline CDR1 and CDR2: KGHSH and LQKENI. Notes on the study in general: Weaker, the secondary response peaked sooner, at day 5 versus 15. The booster saw the reappearance of most primary-vaccination clones (approximately 97% CD4, less than 90% CD8).

MiXCR was run by TCRdb on the 5' RACE reads, yielding one entry per CDR3 protein. The table lists 450,000 to 650,000 distinct CDR3 sequences, 21% of them singletons. This clonotype was counted at least ten times. As yet, its antigen is unknown. This TCR was sampled from a man aged 18 to 30 who received the YFV17D yellow fever vaccine. This material consisted of PBMCs, taken 21 days after the first yellow fever vaccination. The rearrangement uses TRBV18 and TRBJ2-3; D remains ambiguous. The CDR3 coding sequence is TGTGCCAGCTCACCAAGGGATACAGATACGCAGTATTTT. Translated: CASSPRDTDTQYF.